The 23 T cell receptor beta chains presented below share a single source sample, sequenced in a study of identical twins (dated by TCRdb to 2016 to 2017). Libraries were built with 5' RACE. Reads for this sample came from an Illumina HiSeq 2000. TCRdb reprocessing: public reads trimmed at Q25 with fastp, clones called with MiXCR, in-frame beta chains kept. Each CDR3 protein gets just one entry, which takes the most common genes and DNA from the rows behind it. This sample lists nearly 650,000 distinct CDR3 sequences; 7% to 7.5% were detected once. The top ten hold 1.6% of the sample. These same records also appear under a second study, on yellow fever vaccine responses in identical twins.

Specimen: PBMCs. These receptors were collected from a woman in her late teens or twenties in good health.

The table lists this clonotype with many counts. The chain uses TRBV12-3 or TRBV12-4 and TRBJ2-1; a possible D gene is TRBD2 (6 bases). The V gene lost 11 bases and the J gene lost 12 bases, with 17 bases spanning the gap. The CDR3 sequence is 11 residues long. The CDR3 is CASTGRQGQFF. CDR3 nucleotide sequence: TGTGCCTCTACGGGGAGGCAGGGGCAGTTCTTC.

The chain couples TRBV7-8 to TRBJ1-5; D is possibly TRBD1 (6 bases). V lost 3 bases and J 4 bases, leaving 10 bases between the germline ends. This CDR3 has 14 residues. From germline, CDR1 is SGHVS and CDR2 FQNEAQ. The CDR3, as DNA: TGTGCCAGCAGCTTGTCGACAGGTAATCAGCCCCAGCATTTT. This codes for CASSLSTGNQPQHF.

There are many counts of this clonotype. The chain is built from TRBV28 and TRBJ2-2; D not resolved. The CDR3 loop spans 12 amino acids. CDR1 and CDR2 from the germline V gene are MDHEN and SYDVKM. V was cut by 2 bases and J by 5 bases, with 3 bases left in between. CDR3 nucleotides: TGTGCCAGCAGTTTAAAAACCGGGGAGCTGTTTTTT. It translates to CASSLKTGELFF.

This clonotype was seen more than once but under ten times. The gene calls are TRBV25-1 and TRBJ1-2; 9 nucleotides line up with TRBD1. Unmatched junction bases numbered 10, after V lost 6 bases and J lost 5 bases. Germline V lookup: CDR1 MGHDK, CDR2 SYGVNS. This CDR3 spans 15 amino acids. DNA of the CDR3: TGTGCCAGCAGACCCGCCGTGGGACAGGGTTATGGCTACACCTTC. Translating it yields CASRPAVGQGYGYTF.

V gene TRBV19 combines with J gene TRBJ2-1; 7 nucleotides line up with TRBD1. Per the germline V gene, CDR1 is LNHDA and CDR2 is SQIVND (reference sequence). J lost 7 bases, V lost 3 bases, and 3 bases had no gene match. The CDR3 totals 13 residues. The CDR3 DNA follows: TGTGCCAGTAGTATGAGCAGGGGGAATGAGCAGTTCTTC. Translating gives CASSMSRGNEQFF.

This clonotype was seen many times. The junction shows a germline mismatch at one end, possibly a read error. The chain employs TRBV25-1 and TRBJ2-7; maybe TRBD2 (5 bases). The CDR3 totals 11 residues. From germline, CDR1 is MGHDK and CDR2 SYGVNS. The CDR3 protein is CASSGGYEQYF. The CDR3 bases are TGCGCCAGCAGCGGTGGGTACGAGCAGTACTTC.

The V and J genes are TRBV7-8 and TRBJ2-5; the D call may be TRBD1 or TRBD2 (5 bases each). The CDR3 spans 15 residues. Looked up from germline, CDR1 is SGHVS and CDR2 is FQNEAQ. V lost 0 bases, J lost 5 bases, and 13 bases lay in between. The CDR3 sequence: CASSLARVGDETQYF. The DNA for the CDR3 is TGTGCCAGCAGCTTAGCCCGAGTAGGGGACGAGACCCAGTACTTC.

This clonotype has more than one count but fewer than ten. The chain recombines TRBV12-3 or TRBV12-4 with TRBJ1-3; D ambiguous. The CDR3 is 15 residues long. V gave up 5 bases and J gave up 0 bases, with 11 bases separating them. Here the CDR3 reads CASSADGYSGNTIYF. The CDR3 DNA follows: TGTGCCAGCAGTGCGGACGGGTACTCTGGAAACACCATATATTTT.

The rearrangement links TRBV2 to TRBJ2-3; 15 bases align to TRBD2. CDR1 SNHLY and CDR2 FYNNEI come from the germline V gene. V shed 10 bases and J 0 bases; nucleotides not matched to a gene: 11. The CDR3 runs 18 residues. The CDR3 sequence is CAISAGTSGRSSTDTQYF. The DNA of the CDR3 is TGTGCCATCAGCGCAGGGACTAGCGGGAGGTCCAGCACAGATACGCAGTATTTT. Complete variable domain (other parts from reference TRBV2 and TRBJ2-3): EPEVTQTPSHQVTQMGQEVILRCVPISNHLYFYWYRQILGQKVEFLVSFYNNEISEKSEIFDDQFSVERPDGSNFTLKIRSTKLEDSAMYFCAISAGTSGRSSTDTQYFGPGTRLTVL.

The sample holds many counts of this clonotype. The V call is TRBV5-1, the J call TRBJ2-7; D might be TRBD2 (5 bases). Germline V lookup: CDR1 SGHRS, CDR2 YFSETQ. V was cut by 0 bases and J by 0 bases, with 10 bases left in between. This CDR3 is built from 15 residues. The CDR3 DNA is TGCGCCAGCAGCTTGGACCGGGATAGCTCCTACGAGCAGTACTTC. Amino acid sequence: CASSLDRDSSYEQYF. Combining the CDR3 with reference TRBV5-1 and TRBJ2-7 gives the whole variable domain KAGVTQTPRYLIKTRGQQVTLSCSPISGHRSVSWYQQTPGQGLQFLFEYFSETQRNKGNFPGRFSGRQFSNSRSEMNVSTLELGDSALYLCASSLDRDSSYEQYFGPGTRLTVT.

Worth noting for this clonotype: One end of the junction is discordant with germline, which a read error may explain. The chain links TRBV10-2 to TRBJ1-2, with TRBD1 identical over 7 bases. The germline gives CDR1 WSHSY, CDR2 SAAADI. The CDR3 sequence is 15 residues long. CDR3 loop: CASSEGGTVNYAYTF. The CDR3 nucleotides are TGCGCCAGCAGTGAGGGTGGGACAGTGAACTATGCCTACACCTTC.

In its sample, this clonotype was seen many times. V is TRBV6-5 and J is TRBJ1-2; D uncertain. The germline gives CDR1 MNHEY, CDR2 SVGAGI. The CDR3 is 13 residues long. Trimming took off 0 bases at V and 8 bases at J, with 10 bases between the two ends. The CDR3 loop reads CASSYSRSVGYTF. DNA for the CDR3: TGTGCCAGCAGTTACTCGAGAAGTGTAGGCTACACCTTC.

The chain recombines TRBV2 with TRBJ1-5; TRBD1 matches 10 bases. The J segment lost 3 bases and the V segment lost 5 bases, leaving 7 bases of the junction unmatched. CDR1 and CDR2 (germline): SNHLY, FYNNEI. This CDR3 spans 16 amino acids. DNA for the CDR3: TGTGCCAGCAGTAATCCCGGGACAGGGGACAATCAGCCCCAGCATTTT. Amino acids: CASSNPGTGDNQPQHF.

This clonotype was counted at least ten times. The chain combines TRBV12-3 or TRBV12-4 with TRBJ1-5; 9 bases align to TRBD1. This CDR3 contains 15 residues. V trimming: 5 bases; J trimming: 6 bases; junction bases outside the gene matches: 8. CDR3 in amino acids: CASSPRDREVQPQHF. CDR3 DNA sequence: TGTGCCAGCAGTCCCCGGGACAGGGAGGTTCAGCCCCAGCATTTT.

This clonotype has a handful of counts. The chain couples TRBV25-1 to TRBJ2-5; 7 bases line up with TRBD2. CDR3 length: 18 residues. V lost 3 bases and J lost 2; bases outside the gene matches: 15. The germline gives CDR1 MGHDK, CDR2 SYGVNS. As DNA, the CDR3 is TGTGCCAGCAGTGAGGACCCCCCCGTCCTAGCGGAGCAAGAGACCCAGTACTTC. Translated: CASSEDPPVLAEQETQYF.

This clonotype was recorded at least ten times. The V and J genes are TRBV5-5 and TRBJ2-1; a weak D match, TRBD2 (6 bases). The germline gives CDR1 SGHKS, CDR2 YYEKEE (reference sequence). The V gene lost 0 bases and the J gene lost 9 bases, with 16 bases spanning the gap. The CDR3 totals 15 residues. The CDR3 bases are TGTGCCAGCAGCTTGGGGGACTCCCTATGGGGTGAGCAGTTCTTC. Translated: CASSLGDSLWGEQFF.

The gene calls are TRBV24-1 and TRBJ2-1, with 8 bases that match TRBD2. The CDR3 totals 14 residues. V lost 5 bases, J lost 7 bases, and 6 bases stayed unmatched. Looked up from germline, CDR1 is KGHDR and CDR2 is SFDVKD. The CDR3 nucleotides are TGTGCCACCAGTGGCCGACTAGCGCGTAATGAGCAGTTCTTC. Translated: CATSGRLARNEQFF.

This clonotype was detected only a few times. The chain uses TRBV4-1 and TRBJ2-1; D not resolved. Germline CDR1 is MGHRA and CDR2 is YSYEKL. There are 13 residues in the CDR3. The V end was cut by 1 base, the J end by 9 bases, with 10 bases between. The CDR3 DNA sequence: TGCGCCAGCAGCCAAGTCGGCCGGCTTGAGCAGTTCTTC. Amino acid sequence: CASSQVGRLEQFF.

This CDR3 reads CASSDQTGELFF. CDR3 DNA: TGTGCCAGCAGTGACCAAACCGGGGAGCTGTTTTTT. V usage is TRBV6-4 and J usage is TRBJ2-2; D gene unclear. Between the trimmed V and J ends, which lost 2 bases and 5 bases, there was a span of 3 bases. Germline CDR1 and CDR2: MRHNA and SNTAGT. This CDR3 contains 12 residues.

In this sample, this clonotype turned up a few times. This chain links TRBV28 with TRBJ2-5; unclear D gene. The V and J ends lost 6 bases and 2 bases respectively, with 10 bases between them. The CDR3 consists of 13 residues. Germline V gene data show CDR1 as MDHEN and CDR2 as SYDVKM. In DNA form, the CDR3 reads TGTGCCAGCAGGGTTCAGGAACAAGAGACCCAGTACTTC. Amino acids: CASRVQEQETQYF.

In this sample, this clonotype turned up many times. The CDR3 region has the DNA TGCGCCAGCAGCTTGGGACAGGGGGCATCTGAAGCTTTCTTT. Translation gives CASSLGQGASEAFF. This sequence joins TRBV5-1 and TRBJ1-1, with 10 bases that match TRBD1. The CDR3 loop spans 14 amino acids. V was clipped by 0 bases and J by 6 bases; unmatched bases: 2. From germline, CDR1 is SGHRS and CDR2 YFSETQ.

J is TRBJ2-7 and V is TRBV20-1; 9 bases fit TRBD2. V was pared by 6 bases and J by 2 bases, with 8 bases of the junction left unmatched. Germline values: CDR1 DFQATT, CDR2 SNEGSKA (reference sequence). CDR3 length: 14 residues. The CDR3 bases are TGCAGTGCACAAAGACTAGCGGCCGCCTACGAGCAGTACTTC. It encodes CSAQRLAAAYEQYF.

This clonotype was recorded many times. V and J are TRBV29-1 and TRBJ1-1, with D hard to call. CDR3 length: 12 residues. Between the trimmed V and J ends, which lost 6 bases and 1 base, there was a span of 9 bases. The germline CDR1 and CDR2 sequences are SQVTM and ANQGSEA. CDR3: CSVRAANTEAFF. Here the CDR3 DNA reads TGCAGCGTGCGGGCGGCGAACACTGAAGCTTTCTTT.